These 14 T cell receptor beta chains were all obtained from the same sample, sequenced in a study of T cell responses to AZD1222 COVID-19 vaccine. The assay was immunoSEQ multiplex PCR, and TCRdb's table has in-frame clones only and misses some. Of roughly 130,000 clones detected, 88% appear once; the ten largest clones hold under 20%. Sequenced material: peripheral blood, taken on day 0 of MenACWY control vaccination. These receptors all come from an adult in good health.

This clone was recorded only once. At one of its ends the junction is not consistent with the germline gene, which may arise from a read error. The chain carries TRBV19 and TRBJ1-2; 9 bases fit TRBD1. In germline, CDR1 is LNHDA, CDR2 SQIVND (reference sequence). The CDR3 has 13 amino acids. The CDR3 here is CASSPTDRGPGSF. The CDR3 region has the DNA TGTGCCAGTAGCCCGACGGACAGGGGACCGGGAAGCTTC.

V usage is TRBV4-1 and J usage is TRBJ2-7; no clear D. The V gene's germline CDR1 is MGHRA and CDR2 YSYEKL. The CDR3 runs 14 residues. V lost 1 base and J lost 1, with 8 bases in between. The CDR3 spells CASSQVQQSYEQYF. The CDR3 nucleotides are TGCGCCAGCAGCCAAGTCCAACAGTCCTACGAGCAGTACTTC.

The rearrangement joins TRBV5-4 to TRBJ2-5; D is undetermined. The V and J ends lost 2 bases and 5 bases respectively, with 10 bases between them. Germline V gene lookup returns CDR1 SGHNT and CDR2 YYREEE (reference sequence). CDR3 length: 13 amino acids. The CDR3 sequence: CASSFLVQETQYF. CDR3 nucleotides: TGTGCCAGCAGCTTTTTGGTACAGGAGACCCAGTACTTC.

This chain links TRBV6-5 with TRBJ2-7; D is ambiguous. Trimming removed 2 bases at V and 7 bases at J, with 18 bases between. This CDR3 spans 15 amino acids. Germline assignment: CDR1 MNHEY and CDR2 SVGAGI. The CDR3 nucleotides read TGTGCCAGCAGTTACGGTCCAAACCTAGGGCGGGAGCAGTACTTC. Protein product: CASSYGPNLGREQYF.

The chain couples TRBV9 to TRBJ2-2; maybe TRBD1 (6 bases). The CDR3 is 19 amino acids. The V gene's germline CDR1 is SGDLS and CDR2 YYNGEE. The germline V and J ends were trimmed by 1 base and 4 bases, with 23 bases remaining between them. DNA of the CDR3: TGTGCCAGCAGCGTAAGGAAGGACAGTAGTTCTATCTTCACCGGGGAGCTGTTTTTT. This translates into CASSVRKDSSSIFTGELFF. The full variable domain, with the rest looked up from reference TRBV9 and TRBJ2-2, is DSGVTQTPKHLITATGQRVTLRCSPRSGDLSVYWYQQSLDQGLQFLIQYYNGEERAKGNILERFSAQQFPDLHSELNLSSLELGDSALYFCASSVRKDSSSIFTGELFFGEGSRLTVL.

This clone has more than one count but fewer than ten. The same CDR3 is also encoded by other DNA sequences in this sample. The gene calls are TRBV7-9 and TRBJ2-3; TRBD2 matches 9 bases. The length of the CDR3 is 15 residues. V shed 5 bases and J 2 bases; nucleotides not matched to a gene: 5. The germline CDR1 and CDR2 sequences are SEHNR and FQNEAQ (reference sequence). CDR3 DNA: TGTGCCAGCAGCCCACGACTAGCGGCCACAGATACGCAGTATTTT. Its translation is CASSPRLAATDTQYF.

The chain uses TRBV2 and TRBJ1-5, with 11 bases that match TRBD1. This CDR3 has 18 amino acids. The trim removed 6 bases at V and 0 bases at J, leaving 10 bases unmatched. Germline CDR1 reads SNHLY; CDR2 reads FYNNEI. The CDR3 spells CASRTDWDRGNSNQPQHF. The CDR3 nucleotides read TGTGCCAGCAGAACCGATTGGGACAGGGGGAATAGCAATCAGCCCCAGCATTTT.

The chain couples TRBV6-5 to TRBJ1-2, with TRBD1 identical over 7 bases. The V and J ends lost 4 bases and 5 bases, in that order; junction bases with no gene match: 10. The germline CDR1 and CDR2 sequences are MNHEY and SVGAGI. There are 15 residues in the CDR3. Here the CDR3 reads CASSLRTGFGYGYTF. The CDR3 coding sequence is TGTGCCAGCAGTTTAAGGACAGGTTTCGGGTATGGCTACACCTTC.

The chain is built from TRBV28 and TRBJ2-7; 8 bases match TRBD1. Germline lookup yields CDR1 MDHEN and CDR2 SYDVKM. There are 15 residues in the CDR3. Trimming removed 6 bases from V and 4 bases from J; junction bases left unmatched: 11. The CDR3 loop is CASSPLQGAIYEQYF. DNA of the CDR3: TGTGCCAGCAGCCCCCTCCAGGGGGCTATTTACGAGCAGTACTTC.

This chain connects TRBV5-4 to TRBJ1-3; TRBD1 matches 8 bases. Germline V gene lookup returns CDR1 SGHNT and CDR2 YYREEE (reference sequence). The CDR3 is 14 amino acids. Losses at the gene ends were 4 bases for V and 3 bases for J; bases not matched to a gene: 3. The chain's CDR3 is CASSPQGVGNTIYF. CDR3 bases: TGTGCCAGCAGCCCACAGGGGGTTGGAAACACCATATATTTT.

The chain uses TRBV5-1 and TRBJ1-1; no definite D call. Looked up from germline, CDR1 is SGHRS and CDR2 is YFSETQ. V was cut by 1 base and J by 0 bases, with 10 bases left in between. The CDR3 has 15 amino acids. The CDR3 coding sequence is TGCGCCAGCAGCTTGCTTACAGCGATGAACACTGAAGCTTTCTTT. This codes for CASSLLTAMNTEAFF.

This sequence joins TRBV19 and TRBJ1-5; D gene unclear. In germline, CDR1 is LNHDA, CDR2 SQIVND (reference sequence). This CDR3 has 12 amino acids. The ends were cut back, 5 bases at V and 7 bases at J, with 9 bases in the middle. CDR3 in amino acids: CASSSRWQPQHF. The CDR3 region has the DNA TGTGCCAGTAGTTCGAGGTGGCAGCCCCAGCATTTT.

The gene calls are TRBV20-1 and TRBJ1-2; 9 positions match TRBD1. J was trimmed by 7 bases and V by 3 bases; bases with no gene match: 9. Germline assignment: CDR1 DFQATT and CDR2 SNEGSKA (reference sequence). The CDR3 spans 14 residues. The CDR3, as DNA: TGCAGTGCTAGTAAAACAGGGGGCGGAGGTGGCTACACCTTC. As protein: CSASKTGGGGGYTF.

The chain recombines TRBV14 with TRBJ1-1, with D perhaps TRBD1 (5 bases). The germline V gene has CDR1 SGHDN and CDR2 FVKESK. This CDR3 has 14 residues. Trimming cost V 2 bases and J 8 bases, with 15 bases left between them. The CDR3 region is CASSQIATGTEAFF. In DNA, the CDR3 is TGTGCCAGCAGCCAAATCGCTACCGGGACGGAAGCTTTCTTT.